These 30 T cell receptor beta chains were all obtained from the same sample, sequenced in a study of blood T cell repertoires in COVID-19. Libraries were prepared by immunoSEQ multiplex PCR; TCRdb keeps only in-frame clonotypes and omits some of them. Among about 320,000 clones listed, roughly 90% were seen once. The source material was PBMCs or T cells enriched from blood (not recorded which). The receptor set was obtained from a woman in her 30s who had been exposed to COVID-19.

The chain recombines TRBV19 with TRBJ1-1; D is unresolved. Germline CDR1 and CDR2: LNHDA and SQIVND (reference sequence). This CDR3 comprises 13 residues. Trimming removed 6 bases at V and 1 base at J, with 9 bases between. The CDR3 sequence: CASSPIRNTEAFF. In DNA form, the CDR3 reads TGTGCCAGTAGCCCCATCAGGAACACTGAAGCTTTCTTT.

This chain connects TRBV7-6 to TRBJ2-3; D possibly corresponds to TRBD2 (5 bases). The V gene's germline CDR1 is SGHVS and CDR2 FNYEAQ. The CDR3 is 16 residues long. V lost 5 bases and J 0 bases, leaving 15 bases between the germline ends. The CDR3 coding sequence is TGTGCCAGCAGCCCCTGGACTTACTCTAGCACAGATACGCAGTATTTT. The encoded protein is CASSPWTYSSTDTQYF.

The chain employs TRBV5-1 and TRBJ1-4, with D maybe TRBD1 (6 bases). Germline loops: CDR1 SGHRS, CDR2 YFSETQ. This CDR3 is 15 amino acids long. The V and J ends lost 6 bases and 4 bases respectively, with 16 bases between them. The DNA for the CDR3 is TGCGCCAGCACCCTATCGACAGGCAATAATGAAAAACTGTTTTTT. It encodes CASTLSTGNNEKLFF.

The chain combines TRBV18 with TRBJ2-1; TRBD1 is a possible D gene (7 bases). Germline V gene sequence: CDR1 KGHSH, CDR2 LQKENI. Trimming removed 3 bases from V and 4 bases from J, with 16 bases in between. The CDR3 is 16 residues long. The CDR3 region has the DNA TGTGCCAGCTCACCGAGTGGCGGGACAGCTTACAATGAGCAGTTCTTC. It codes for CASSPSGGTAYNEQFF.

This chain links TRBV7-6 with TRBJ1-1; D not certain. V lost 5 bases and J lost 5, with 15 bases in between. This CDR3 is built from 14 residues. Germline V gene lookup returns CDR1 SGHVS and CDR2 FNYEAQ. The CDR3 DNA follows: TGTGCCAGCAGCCCGGCGGAGACCGGGACTGAAGCTTTCTTT. Its protein product is CASSPAETGTEAFF.

Here the CDR3 DNA reads TGTGCCAGCAGCTCGGGGTCTCAGAGAACTTATAATTCACCCCTCCACTTT. Translation gives CASSSGSQRTYNSPLHF. This chain connects TRBV13 to TRBJ1-6, with D unresolved. The CDR3 is made up of 17 amino acids. V lost 4 bases to trimming and J lost 4 bases, with 17 bases between them. Germline CDR1 reads PRHDT; CDR2 reads FYEKMQ (reference sequence).

This clone was recorded a few times. This sequence joins TRBV18 and TRBJ2-4, with D tentatively TRBD1 (6 bases). The CDR3 is 16 residues long. Per the germline V gene, CDR1 is KGHSH and CDR2 is LQKENI. V dropped 0 bases and J dropped 0 bases, with 9 bases sitting between them. CDR3 sequence reads: CASSPPDSLAKNIQYF. CDR3 bases: TGTGCCAGCTCACCACCGGACAGCCTAGCCAAAAACATTCAGTACTTC.

V is TRBV4-2 and J is TRBJ2-7, with D possibly TRBD2 on 6 matching bases. There are 17 residues in the CDR3. V gave up 1 base and J gave up 4 bases, with 20 bases separating them. Germline CDR1 LGHNA, CDR2 YNFKEQ. CDR3 loop: CASSQGFASELKYEQYF. In DNA form, the CDR3 reads TGTGCCAGCAGCCAAGGATTCGCTAGCGAATTAAAATACGAGCAGTACTTC.

CDR3 coding DNA: TGTGCCAGCAGCCTCCGTCCAGGCTTAGACATTCAGTACTTC. As protein: CASSLRPGLDIQYF. The V and J genes are TRBV9 and TRBJ2-4; D remains ambiguous. The CDR3 is 14 residues long. V was trimmed by 4 bases and J by 8 bases, leaving 16 bases between them. The V gene's germline CDR1 is SGDLS and CDR2 YYNGEE. Together with reference TRBV9 and TRBJ2-4, the CDR3 gives the full variable domain: DSGVTQTPKHLITATGQRVTLRCSPRSGDLSVYWYQQSLDQGLQFLIQYYNGEERAKGNILERFSAQQFPDLHSELNLSSLELGDSALYFCASSLRPGLDIQYFGAGTRLSVL.

This clone has just one count. V is TRBV3-1 (or the pseudogene TRBV3-2) and J is TRBJ1-2, with TRBD1 as a possible D gene (5 bases). Trimming removed 0 bases at V and 4 bases at J, with 12 bases between. The CDR3 totals 15 residues. Germline-derived CDR1 and CDR2 are LGHDT and YNNKEL (reference sequence). The CDR3 loop reads CASSQDYQGGYGYTF. The CDR3 region has the DNA TGTGCCAGCAGCCAAGATTATCAGGGCGGCTATGGCTACACCTTC.

CDR3 DNA: TGTGCCAGCAGCGTAAGCGGGGGAGCCCTTGAGACCCAGTACTTC. This encodes CASSVSGGALETQYF. The chain is built from TRBV9 and TRBJ2-5; 8 bases are a match to TRBD2. The germline gives CDR1 SGDLS, CDR2 YYNGEE. V lost 1 base to trimming and J lost 5 bases; unmatched junction nucleotides: 7. This CDR3 spans 15 amino acids.

This clone was observed once. The chain links TRBV5-6 to TRBJ2-7; possibly TRBD1 for D (5 bases). Trimming took off 1 base at V and 1 base at J, with 21 bases between the two ends. CDR1 is SGHDT, CDR2 YYEEEE, per germline. The CDR3 has 18 amino acids. CDR3 loop: CASSLIVSVGARSYEQYF. Here the CDR3 DNA reads TGTGCCAGCAGCTTGATAGTATCTGTAGGGGCGAGGTCCTACGAGCAGTACTTC.

J is TRBJ2-7 and V is TRBV25-1, with 10 nucleotides matching TRBD1. The CDR3 sequence is 14 residues long. Germline V gene data show CDR1 as MGHDK and CDR2 as SYGVNS. V dropped 6 bases and J dropped 3; count of bases not matched to a gene: 5. Written as DNA, the CDR3 is TGTGCCAGCAGGGGGGACAGGGGAGTCTACGAGCAGTACTTC. Translating gives CASRGDRGVYEQYF.

The rearrangement uses TRBV4-1 and TRBJ1-2; D is unresolved. CDR1 MGHRA and CDR2 YSYEKL come from the germline V gene. The V end lost 4 bases, the J end lost 1 base, and 13 bases lay between the germline ends. The CDR3 is 15 residues long. CDR3 region: CASSPTHSLNYGYTF. The CDR3 DNA sequence: TGCGCCAGCAGCCCGACGCACAGTCTTAACTATGGCTACACCTTC.

The V and J genes are TRBV19 and TRBJ1-3; TRBD1 is a possible D gene (6 bases). Between the trimmed V and J ends, which lost 5 bases and 1 base, there was a span of 9 bases. This CDR3 has 14 amino acids. CDR1 and CDR2 from the germline V gene are LNHDA and SQIVND (reference sequence). CDR3 coding DNA: TGTGCCAGTAGTGAACAGGGATCTGGAAACACCATATATTTT. Its protein is CASSEQGSGNTIYF.

The V gene is TRBV5-6, the J gene TRBJ2-6; tentative D call: TRBD1 (5 bases). CDR3 size: 17 residues. Germline lookup yields CDR1 SGHDT and CDR2 YYEEEE. V lost 2 bases and J 4 bases, leaving 16 bases between the germline ends. The CDR3 is CASSLFRVLGGANVLTF. The CDR3 nucleotides read TGTGCCAGCAGCTTATTCAGGGTCCTTGGAGGGGCCAACGTCCTGACTTTC. The full variable domain, its missing parts supplied by reference TRBV5-6 and TRBJ2-6, is DAGVTQSPTHLIKTRGQQVTLRCSPKSGHDTVSWYQQALGQGPQFIFQYYEEEERQRGNFPDRFSGHQFPNYSSELNVNALLLGDSALYLCASSLFRVLGGANVLTFGAGSRLTVL.

This chain connects TRBV6-6 to TRBJ2-7; D is undetermined. This CDR3 has 15 amino acids. Germline-derived CDR1 and CDR2 are MNHNY and SVGAGI (reference sequence). The germline V and J ends were trimmed by 2 bases and 2 bases, with 13 bases remaining between them. This CDR3 is CASSYMSPHAYEQYF. DNA of the CDR3: TGTGCCAGCAGTTACATGTCCCCCCATGCCTACGAGCAGTACTTC.

This clone has a single count. This chain uses TRBV19 with TRBJ1-2, with D uncertain. V lost 7 bases and J 0 bases, leaving 9 bases between the germline ends. The CDR3 runs to 13 residues. CDR1 and CDR2 (germline): LNHDA, SQIVND (reference sequence). The CDR3 DNA reads TGTGCCAGTAACTTCGACACTAACTATGGCTACACCTTC. Amino acid sequence: CASNFDTNYGYTF.

The J gene is TRBJ1-2, the V gene TRBV27; tentatively, D is TRBD1 (5 bases). CDR3 length: 15 residues. The germline V and J ends were trimmed by 1 base and 4 bases, with 13 bases remaining between them. CDR1 MNHEY and CDR2 SMNVEV come from the germline V gene (reference sequence). DNA of the CDR3: TGTGCCAGCAGTTTATTGCAGGGAGGAAGCTATGGCTACACCTTC. The encoded protein is CASSLLQGGSYGYTF.

The chain employs TRBV15 and TRBJ1-6; tentatively, D is TRBD1 (6 bases). The V end lost 0 bases, the J end lost 4 bases, and 13 bases lay between the germline ends. Germline CDR1 LNHNV, CDR2 YYDKDF (reference sequence). This CDR3 contains 17 residues. This CDR3 is CATSRDFQDRYNSPLHF. In DNA form, the CDR3 reads TGTGCCACCAGCAGAGACTTCCAGGACAGATATAATTCACCCCTCCACTTT.

The chain joins TRBV15 to TRBJ2-7; TRBD2 matches at 10 bases. V trimming: 2 bases; J trimming: 3 bases; junction bases outside the gene matches: 4. Looked up from germline, CDR1 is LNHNV and CDR2 is YYDKDF (reference sequence). CDR3 length: 15 amino acids. The CDR3 DNA reads TGTGCCACCAGCAGAACGGGACTAGCGAGCTACGAGCAGTACTTC. Amino acids: CATSRTGLASYEQYF.

The CDR3 bases are TGTGCCACCAGTGCCAAGGGGGGGACAGGGAGGGACGAGCAGTACTTC. As protein: CATSAKGGTGRDEQYF. The chain is built from TRBV24-1 and TRBJ2-7, with 9 bases that match TRBD1. Germline V CDR1 and CDR2: KGHDR, SFDVKD. The CDR3 totals 16 residues. The V segment lost 5 bases and the J segment 5 bases; nucleotides outside the gene matches: 12.

The chain has TRBV27 and TRBJ1-4; D is unresolved. CDR3 length: 16 amino acids. The V gene lost 4 bases and the J gene lost 0 bases, with 12 bases spanning the gap. CDR1 and CDR2 from the germline V gene are MNHEY and SMNVEV (reference sequence). Here the CDR3 DNA reads TGTGCCAGCAGTTCATCAGCCTTTCCAACTAATGAAAAACTGTTTTTT. Its translation is CASSSSAFPTNEKLFF.

This CDR3 is CASSKGYGLAFDEQFF. In nucleotides, the CDR3 is TGTGCCAGCAGTAAGGGCTATGGACTAGCGTTCGATGAGCAGTTCTTC. The chain is built from TRBV6-2 or TRBV6-3 and TRBJ2-1; 9 bases fit TRBD2. The CDR3 is 16 residues long. Germline V gene sequence: CDR1 MNHEY, CDR2 SVGEGT. V gave up 5 bases and J gave up 8 bases; unmatched junction bases: 13.

Details on this clone: One end of the junction fails to match germline, which may point to a read error. V usage is TRBV7-9 and J usage is TRBJ2-5; D not resolved. Germline-derived CDR1 and CDR2 are SEHNR and FQNEAQ (reference sequence). This CDR3 is 13 amino acids long. Here the CDR3 DNA reads TGTGCCAGCACCTTAAATGGAGTGGCGACCCAGTACTTC. Encoded protein: CASTLNGVATQYF.

The chain joins TRBV6-2 or TRBV6-3 to TRBJ1-5; 8 bases agree with TRBD1. The CDR3 covers 14 residues. Germline CDR1 and CDR2: MNHEY and SVGEGT. The junction had 6 bases not matched to a gene; V was cut back by 6 bases and J by 5 bases. CDR3 sequence reads: CASSSAGGHQPQHF. DNA for the CDR3: TGTGCCAGCAGCTCAGCAGGGGGCCATCAGCCCCAGCATTTT.

The CDR3 protein is CASSAGPLGGYTF. DNA for the CDR3: TGTGCCAGCAGCGCAGGGCCCTTAGGGGGCTACACCTTC. The chain joins TRBV11-2 to TRBJ1-2; D might be TRBD1 (5 bases). The CDR3 sequence is 13 residues long. V lost 5 bases and J lost 8, with 15 bases in between. Germline CDR1 reads SGHAT; CDR2 reads FQNNGV.

V usage is TRBV11-2 and J usage is TRBJ2-1, with D possibly TRBD1 on 6 matching bases. The CDR3 length is 14 residues. Germline V lookup: CDR1 SGHAT, CDR2 FQNNGV. Deletions cut 7 bases from V and 5 bases from J, with 15 bases between. CDR3 bases: TGTGCCAGCACCCGACAGGCTACGAACAATGAGCAGTTCTTC. It yields the protein CASTRQATNNEQFF.

The J gene is TRBJ1-1, the V gene TRBV5-1; TRBD1 matches 7 bases. The V gene's germline CDR1 is SGHRS and CDR2 YFSETQ. CDR3 length: 16 amino acids. Losses at the gene ends were 4 bases for V and 7 bases for J; bases not matched to a gene: 16. The CDR3 protein is CASSPGTDRRVGEAFF. CDR3 sequence (DNA): TGCGCCAGCAGCCCCGGGACAGACCGGCGCGTGGGTGAAGCTTTCTTT.

The rearrangement uses TRBV5-5 and TRBJ1-2, with a weak D call TRBD1 (5 bases). The ends were cut back, 0 bases at V and 3 bases at J, with 9 bases in the middle. The CDR3 contains 14 residues. CDR1 is SGHKS, CDR2 YYEKEE, per germline (reference sequence). The CDR3 is CASSLVRGDYGYTF. The CDR3 bases are TGTGCCAGCAGCTTGGTTCGGGGGGACTATGGCTACACCTTC. Filled out from reference TRBV5-5 and TRBJ1-2, the complete variable domain reads DAGVTQSPTHLIKTRGQQVTLRCSPISGHKSVSWYQQVLGQGPQFIFQYYEKEERGRGNFPDRFSARQFPNYSSELNVNALLLGDSALYLCASSLVRGDYGYTFGSGTRLTVV.